Given below is one TCR beta chain in context. Its antigen is unknown. This sample is drawn from a study of cytomegalovirus exposure and HLA in healthy donors. Overall study results and limits: Researchers counted 150 to 200 TCR beta chains as cytomegalovirus-associated.

Measured with immunoSEQ multiplex PCR; TCRdb has only the in-frame clones, and not every one. This table holds some 170,000 clones, approximately 90% found once. Germline V gives CDR1 MNHEY, CDR2 SMNVEV (reference sequence). V lost 5 bases, J lost 5 bases, and 6 bases stayed unmatched. This CDR3 contains 14 residues. This chain uses TRBV27 with TRBJ1-5, with 7 positions matching TRBD1. Sequencing was carried out using PBMCs. The TCR was taken from a woman aged 25 to 39 in good health and CMV-seronegative. The CDR3 bases are TGTGCCAGCAGTACCCGGGACAGAGATCAGCCCCAGCATTTT. Its protein is CASSTRDRDQPQHF.